This is a list of T cell receptor beta chains from one sample in a study of blood T cell repertoires in COVID-19. The assay was immunoSEQ multiplex PCR, and TCRdb's table has in-frame clones only and misses some. The sample contains over 130,000 clones, approximately 84% of which appear only once. The sample consisted of PBMCs or T cells enriched from blood (not recorded which). Receptors were obtained from a woman aged 18 to 35 who had been exposed to COVID-19. The CDR3 runs from the conserved cysteine through the conserved F or W. Each record gives: clone size, V gene, D gene, J gene, CDR3 protein, CDR3 DNA. A D gene is named only where the DNA matches it firmly. Size is stated for part of the rows, as once, few or many counts, or as a class when the clone is expanded.

size: -
V: TRBV9
D: -
J: TRBJ1-6
CDR3: CASSVTGDPPLHF
DNA: TGTGCCAGCAGCGTAACGGGGGATCCACCCCTCCACTTT

size: -
V: TRBV4-3
D: -
J: TRBJ1-2
CDR3: CASSQEDRPNYGYTF
DNA: TGCGCCAGCAGCCAAGAGGACAGACCTAACTATGGCTACACCTTC

size: -
V: TRBV19
D: TRBD2
J: TRBJ2-1
CDR3: CASSMGTGGPHEQFF
DNA: TGTGCCAGTAGTATGGGAACGGGAGGGCCTCATGAGCAGTTCTTC

size: -
V: TRBV27
D: -
J: TRBJ1-5
CDR3: CASSSGLFNQPQHF
DNA: TGTGCCAGCAGTTCCGGACTATTCAATCAGCCCCAGCATTTT

size: -
V: TRBV20-1
D: -
J: TRBJ2-1
CDR3: CSASSLLAEGGFYNEQFF
DNA: TGCAGTGCTAGTAGTCTACTAGCGGAAGGGGGCTTCTACAATGAGCAGTTCTTC

size: -
V: TRBV6-1
D: TRBD1
J: TRBJ1-5
CDR3: CASSEATGGLNQPQHF
DNA: TGTGCCAGCAGTGAAGCGACAGGGGGGCTCAATCAGCCCCAGCATTTT

size: once
V: TRBV6-1
D: -
J: TRBJ1-2
CDR3: CASSEQNYGYTF
DNA: TGTGCCAGCAGTGAACAAAACTATGGCTACACCTTC

size: -
V: TRBV6-5
D: -
J: TRBJ2-7
CDR3: CASSVGTQRGQYF
DNA: TGTGCCAGCAGCGTCGGGACACAAAGAGGGCAGTACTTC

size: -
V: TRBV19
D: -
J: TRBJ2-1
CDR3: CASTKAGGTDEQFF
DNA: TGTGCCAGTACCAAAGCTGGGGGGACCGATGAGCAGTTCTTC

size: -
V: TRBV9
D: -
J: TRBJ2-1
CDR3: CASSPRLGNEQFF
DNA: TGTGCCAGCAGCCCCCGACTAGGCAATGAGCAGTTCTTC

size: -
V: TRBV2
D: TRBD1
J: TRBJ2-5
CDR3: CASYRGRGETQYF
DNA: TGTGCCAGCTACAGGGGGCGCGGAGAGACCCAGTACTTC

size: -
V: TRBV28
D: -
J: TRBJ2-7
CDR3: CASRNPGVYEQYF
DNA: TGTGCCAGCAGAAACCCCGGGGTTTACGAGCAGTACTTC

size: -
V: TRBV29-1
D: TRBD1
J: TRBJ2-7
CDR3: CSVWTGDYEQYF
DNA: TGCAGCGTTTGGACAGGGGACTACGAGCAGTACTTC

size: few
V: TRBV2
D: TRBD2
J: TRBJ2-1
CDR3: CASSTGTNAYNEQFF
DNA: TGTGCCAGCAGTACCGGGACTAACGCCTACAATGAGCAGTTCTTC

size: -
V: TRBV7-9
D: TRBD2
J: TRBJ2-7
CDR3: CASSQENSGRSSHEQYF
DNA: TGTGCCAGCAGCCAAGAAAATAGCGGGAGAAGCTCCCACGAGCAGTACTTC

size: -
V: TRBV7-9
D: TRBD2
J: TRBJ2-1
CDR3: CASSLTSGYNEQFF
DNA: TGTGCCAGCAGCTTAACTAGCGGCTACAATGAGCAGTTCTTC

size: -
V: TRBV3-1/TRBV3-2
D: -
J: TRBJ1-4
CDR3: CASTLQGTNEKLFF
DNA: TGTGCCAGCACCCTCCAGGGGACTAATGAAAAACTGTTTTTT

size: -
V: TRBV19
D: TRBD2
J: TRBJ2-7
CDR3: CASSIGTRGFSSPYEQYF
DNA: TGTGCCAGTAGTATAGGGACTAGGGGTTTTTCGTCGCCCTACGAGCAGTACTTC

size: -
V: TRBV5-1
D: -
J: TRBJ1-5
CDR3: CASSFLGGNQPQHF
DNA: TGCGCCAGCAGCTTCTTAGGAGGCAATCAGCCCCAGCATTTT

size: -
V: TRBV4-1
D: TRBD2
J: TRBJ2-1
CDR3: CASSAPSGRHNEQFF
DNA: TGCGCCAGCAGCGCACCTAGCGGGAGACACAATGAGCAGTTCTTC

size: -
V: TRBV28
D: -
J: TRBJ2-7
CDR3: CASSFRYEQYF
DNA: TGTGCCAGCAGTTTCCGCTACGAGCAGTACTTC

size: -
V: TRBV9
D: -
J: TRBJ1-1
CDR3: CASSYGGSTEAFF
DNA: TGTGCCAGCAGCTACGGGGGGTCCACTGAAGCTTTCTTT

size: few
V: TRBV7-3
D: TRBD1
J: TRBJ1-5
CDR3: CASSLKSGQGLNQPQHF
DNA: TGTGCCAGCAGCTTAAAATCGGGACAGGGGTTGAATCAGCCCCAGCATTTT

size: -
V: TRBV5-4
D: -
J: TRBJ1-4
CDR3: CASSLVGGAPGEKLFF
DNA: TGTGCCAGCAGCTTGGTTGGGGGCGCCCCGGGTGAAAAACTGTTTTTT

size: -
V: TRBV6-5
D: TRBD1
J: TRBJ2-5
CDR3: CASSGDRGETQYF
DNA: TGTGCCAGCAGCGGGGACAGGGGGGAGACCCAGTACTTC

size: once
V: TRBV6-1
D: -
J: TRBJ1-2
CDR3: CASSELRGREGYTF
DNA: TGTGCCAGCAGTGAGCTCAGGGGAAGGGAGGGCTACACCTTC

size: few
V: TRBV5-1
D: -
J: TRBJ2-7
CDR3: CASSFGGTIYEQYF
DNA: TGCGCCAGCAGCTTTGGGGGCACAATCTACGAGCAGTACTTC

size: -
V: TRBV6-1
D: -
J: TRBJ2-1
CDR3: CASSEVREHEQFF
DNA: TGTGCCAGCAGTGAAGTCAGGGAACATGAGCAGTTCTTC

size: -
V: TRBV9
D: TRBD1
J: TRBJ2-6
CDR3: CASSQGAGANVLTF
DNA: TGTGCCAGCTCCCAGGGGGCTGGGGCCAACGTCCTGACTTTC

size: -
V: TRBV9
D: TRBD2
J: TRBJ2-1
CDR3: CASSVVSGRVNEQFF
DNA: TGTGCCAGCAGCGTAGTCAGCGGGAGGGTTAATGAGCAGTTCTTC

size: -
V: TRBV2
D: TRBD1
J: TRBJ2-7
CDR3: CASRIGTGEYEEQYF
DNA: TGTGCCAGCAGGATAGGGACAGGAGAGTACGAGGAGCAGTACTTC

size: -
V: TRBV27
D: TRBD1
J: TRBJ2-1
CDR3: CASSRGQGIPNEQFF
DNA: TGTGCCAGCAGCCGGGGACAGGGGATCCCCAATGAGCAGTTCTTC

size: -
V: TRBV27
D: -
J: TRBJ1-2
CDR3: CASSPGGRHYGYTF
DNA: TGTGCCAGCAGCCCTGGAGGGAGGCACTATGGCTACACCTTC

size: -
V: TRBV6-1
D: -
J: TRBJ1-5
CDR3: CASSENRANIEAPQHF
DNA: TGTGCCAGCAGTGAAAACAGGGCCAATATAGAGGCGCCCCAGCATTTT

size: -
V: TRBV5-1
D: -
J: TRBJ2-1
CDR3: CASSLAPYSSYNEQFF
DNA: TGCGCCAGCAGCTTGGCCCCCTATTCCTCCTACAATGAGCAGTTCTTC

size: -
V: TRBV14
D: -
J: TRBJ1-4
CDR3: CASSQDQGSNEKLFF
DNA: TGTGCCAGCAGCCAAGATCAGGGGTCTAATGAAAAACTGTTTTTT

size: -
V: TRBV30
D: -
J: TRBJ2-7
CDR3: CAWSALTYEQYF
DNA: TGTGCCTGGAGTGCCCTAACCTACGAGCAGTACTTC

size: -
V: TRBV5-4
D: -
J: TRBJ1-2
CDR3: CASPTLEADYGYTF
DNA: TGTGCCAGCCCAACATTGGAGGCCGACTATGGCTACACCTTC

size: -
V: TRBV18
D: TRBD2
J: TRBJ2-1
CDR3: CASSSGIAGGVNEQFF
DNA: TGTGCCAGCTCGTCCGGTATAGCGGGAGGAGTCAATGAGCAGTTCTTC

size: -
V: TRBV4-3
D: TRBD1
J: TRBJ1-6
CDR3: CASSQGPGGWVSPLHF
DNA: TGCGCCAGCAGCCAAGGACCAGGGGGCTGGGTCTCACCCCTCCACTTT

size: -
V: TRBV5-8
D: -
J: TRBJ1-2
CDR3: CASSLEQASGYGYTF
DNA: TGTGCCAGCAGCTTGGAACAGGCAAGTGGGTATGGCTACACCTTC

size: -
V: TRBV25-1
D: -
J: TRBJ1-4
CDR3: CASWSNEKLFF
DNA: TGTGCCAGTTGGAGTAATGAAAAACTGTTTTTT

size: once
V: TRBV27
D: TRBD2
J: TRBJ2-2
CDR3: CASSWGGTGELFF
DNA: TGTGCCAGCAGTTGGGGGGGCACCGGGGAGCTGTTTTTT

size: -
V: TRBV29-1
D: TRBD2
J: TRBJ2-7
CDR3: CSVTSGMSSYEQYF
DNA: TGCAGCGTCACGAGCGGGATGAGCTCCTACGAGCAGTACTTC